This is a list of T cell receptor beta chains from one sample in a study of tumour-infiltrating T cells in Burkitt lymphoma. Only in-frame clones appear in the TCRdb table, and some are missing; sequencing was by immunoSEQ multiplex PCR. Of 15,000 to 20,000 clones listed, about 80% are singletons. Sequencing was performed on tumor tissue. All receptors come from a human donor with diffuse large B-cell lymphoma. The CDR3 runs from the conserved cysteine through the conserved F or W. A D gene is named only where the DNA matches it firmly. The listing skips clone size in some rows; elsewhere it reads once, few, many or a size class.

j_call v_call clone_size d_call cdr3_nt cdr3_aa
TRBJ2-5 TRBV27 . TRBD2 TGTGCCAGCAGTTCTCTGGGACTAGCGGGAGTAGAGACCCAGTACTTC CASSSLGLAGVETQYF
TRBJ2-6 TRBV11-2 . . TGTGCCAGCAGCCGGACCGACTCTGGGGCCAACGTCCTGACTTTC CASSRTDSGANVLTF
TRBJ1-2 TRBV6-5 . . TGTGCCAGCACCCCGGGGGGGGTTTATGGCTACACCTTC CASTPGGVYGYTF
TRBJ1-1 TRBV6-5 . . TGTGCCAGCCAGACCCAGGGGAACACTGAAGCTTTCTTT CASQTQGNTEAFF
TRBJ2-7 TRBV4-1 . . TGCGCCAGCAGCCAGCAGGGGATAACCACCTCTACCGAGCAGTACTTC CASSQQGITTSTEQYF
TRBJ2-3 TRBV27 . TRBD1 TGTGCCAGCAGTTTATGGGACAGGGTAACAGATACGCAGTATTTT CASSLWDRVTDTQYF
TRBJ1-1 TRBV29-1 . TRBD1 TGCAGCGTTGAGGGGACACAGGGGGGAGCTTTCTTT CSVEGTQGGAFF
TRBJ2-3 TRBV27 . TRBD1 TGTGCCAGCAGTTTATATCCGGCAGGGGGCAGGTCTAGCACAGATACGCAGTATTTT CASSLYPAGGRSSTDTQYF
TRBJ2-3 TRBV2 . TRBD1 TGTGCCAGCAGTCGAACGGGACAGCGCACAGATACGCAGTATTTT CASSRTGQRTDTQYF
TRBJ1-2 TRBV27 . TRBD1 TGTGCCAGCAGTGCCCCCGGGACAGCTCATGGCTACACCTTC CASSAPGTAHGYTF
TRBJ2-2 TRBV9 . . TGTGCCAGCAGCCTAGAGGGCAGGGCGAACACCGGGGAGCTGTTTTTT CASSLEGRANTGELFF
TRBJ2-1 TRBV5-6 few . TGTGCCAGCAGCTTGAGTTTACAGGGTCATGAGCAGTTCTTC CASSLSLQGHEQFF
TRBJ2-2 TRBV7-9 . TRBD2 TGTGCCAGCATCACTAGCGGTAACACCGGGGAGCTGTTTTTT CASITSGNTGELFF
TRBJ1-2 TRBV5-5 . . TGTGCCAGCAGCTTGGAGTTTGACAACTATGGCTACACCTTC CASSLEFDNYGYTF
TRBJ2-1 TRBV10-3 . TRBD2 TGTGCCATCACCGGGGGAGGGGATGAGCAGTTCTTC CAITGGGDEQFF
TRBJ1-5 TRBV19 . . TGTGCCAGTAGTATACTTTGGGGCGCGGGAGAGGAACAGCCCCAGCATTTT CASSILWGAGEEQPQHF
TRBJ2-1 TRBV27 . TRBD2 TGTGCCAGCAGTTTCAGAGTTGACGGGGGGAGGGAGCAGTTCTTC CASSFRVDGGREQFF
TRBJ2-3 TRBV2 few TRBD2 TGTGCCAGCAGCGAACTAGCGGGAGGGCCCGATACGCAGTATTTT CASSELAGGPDTQYF
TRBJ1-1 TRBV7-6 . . TGTGCCAGCAGCTTAGGGGAAAACACTGAAGCTTTCTTT CASSLGENTEAFF
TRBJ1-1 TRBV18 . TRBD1 TGTGCCAGCTCCCAGAGGACAGGAGTGAACACTGAAGCTTTCTTT CASSQRTGVNTEAFF
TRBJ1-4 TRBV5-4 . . TGTGCCAGCAGCTCTGACAGGTTTAATGAAAAACTGTTTTTT CASSSDRFNEKLFF
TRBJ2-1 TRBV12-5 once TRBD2 TGTGCTAGTGGTTCTACTAGCGAGAATGACAATGAGCAGTTCTTC CASGSTSENDNEQFF
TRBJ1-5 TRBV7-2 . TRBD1 TGTGCCAGCAGCTTCGACAGGGGATCTGCAGGGAGCAATCAGCCCCAGCATTTT CASSFDRGSAGSNQPQHF
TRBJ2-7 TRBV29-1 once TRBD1 TGCAGCGCCGCTGTGGACAGGGCCTACGAGCAGTACTTC CSAAVDRAYEQYF
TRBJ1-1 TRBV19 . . TGTGCCAGTAGGAATCTTGTGGGCACTGAAGCTTTCTTT CASRNLVGTEAFF
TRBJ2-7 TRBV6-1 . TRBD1 TGTGCCAGGTGGACAGGAACCTACGAGCAGTACTTC CARWTGTYEQYF
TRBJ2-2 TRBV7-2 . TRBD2 TGTGCCAGCAGCCTGGGACTATATAACACCGGGGAGCTGTTTTTT CASSLGLYNTGELFF
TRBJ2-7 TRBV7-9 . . TGTGCCAGCAGCTTAGAAGAAAAGCAGTACTTC CASSLEEKQYF
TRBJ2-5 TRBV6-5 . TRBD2 TGTGCCAGCAGTATCGGACTAGCGCAAGAGACCCAGTACTTC CASSIGLAQETQYF
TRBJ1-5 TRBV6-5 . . TGTGCCAGCAGTTACTCGCTTTCCAGTAGCAATCAGCCCCAGCATTTT CASSYSLSSSNQPQHF
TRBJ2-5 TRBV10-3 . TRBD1 TGTGCCATCGGCCTGGGACAGGCGGAGACCCAGTACTTC CAIGLGQAETQYF
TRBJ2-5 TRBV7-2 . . TGTGCCAGCACCCCTAAAGAGACCCAGTACTTC CASTPKETQYF
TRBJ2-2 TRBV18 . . TGTGCCAGCTCAGTTGCCACCCCCTGGGATGTGGGAGACACCGGGGAGCTGTTTTTT CASSVATPWDVGDTGELFF
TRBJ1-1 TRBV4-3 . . TGCGCCAGCAGCCAAGATCCCAGGGGACCAGAAGCTTTCTTT CASSQDPRGPEAFF
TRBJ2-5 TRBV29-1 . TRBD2 TGCAGCGTGACCGGGACTAGCGGGCTCTCGGGGGCCAAAGAGACCCAGTACTTC CSVTGTSGLSGAKETQYF
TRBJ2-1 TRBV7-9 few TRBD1 TGTGCCAGCAGCTTGACAGGGGTTGGAGAGCAGTTCTTC CASSLTGVGEQFF
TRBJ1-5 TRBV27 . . TGTGCCAGCAGTTCGACCAAGGGGTTTCAGCCCCAGCATTTT CASSSTKGFQPQHF
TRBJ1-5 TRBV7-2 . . TGTGCCAGCAGCTTAGACGGCCCATATAGCAATCAGCCCCAGCATTTT CASSLDGPYSNQPQHF
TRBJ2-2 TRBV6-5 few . TGTGCCAGCAGTTACCCATTGGCAGGAATTCGGGAGCTGTTTTTT CASSYPLAGIRELFF
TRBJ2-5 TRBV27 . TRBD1 TGTGCCAGCAGTTACCGTGGGACAGCTCAAGAGACCCAGTACTTC CASSYRGTAQETQYF
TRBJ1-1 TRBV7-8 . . TGTGCCAGCAGCTTACTTGTAGGAGCAGAAGCTTTCTTT CASSLLVGAEAFF
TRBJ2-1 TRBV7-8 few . TGTGCCAGCAGCTTAGACGGGAGCCCAAACAATGAGCAGTTCTTC CASSLDGSPNNEQFF
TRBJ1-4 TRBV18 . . TGTGCCAGCTCACCATTCGGGGGCGCAGCTGAAAAACTGTTTTTT CASSPFGGAAEKLFF
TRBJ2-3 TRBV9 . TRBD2 TGTGCCAGCAGCGTAGATAGCGGGTACACAGATACGCAGTATTTT CASSVDSGYTDTQYF
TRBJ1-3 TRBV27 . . TGTGCCAGCAGTCAACAGGGTCTCGGTGGAAACACCATATATTTT CASSQQGLGGNTIYF
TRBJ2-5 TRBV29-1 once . TGCAGCGTTGATTATAAAGAGACCCAGTACTTC CSVDYKETQYF